The present T cell receptor (beta chain) was sequenced within a study of cytomegalovirus exposure and HLA in healthy donors. Study summary: The use of the same platform for the roughly 110 validation repertoires and the 600 to 800 first-cohort repertoires was reported by a later analysis.

Germline lookup yields CDR1 SGDLS and CDR2 YYNGEE. V was shortened by 0 bases and J by 4 bases, with 12 bases between the two germline ends. The CDR3 has 15 amino acids. Sequencing was performed with immunoSEQ multiplex PCR; in TCRdb, only in-frame clones are kept and a portion is missing. Altogether approximately 200,000 clones are present, more than 75% being singletons, with the ten largest covering over 5.5%. Sample: PBMCs. The receptor was derived from a man aged 18 to 35 in good health and CMV-seropositive. The rearrangement uses TRBV9 and TRBJ2-3, with D possibly matching TRBD1 (5 bases). CDR3: CASSVVSQGSDTQYF. DNA for the CDR3: TGTGCCAGCAGCGTAGTAAGTCAGGGTTCAGATACGCAGTATTTT. The full variable domain, completed using reference TRBV9 and TRBJ2-3, is DSGVTQTPKHLITATGQRVTLRCSPRSGDLSVYWYQQSLDQGLQFLIQYYNGEERAKGNILERFSAQQFPDLHSELNLSSLELGDSALYFCASSVVSQGSDTQYFGPGTRLTVL.